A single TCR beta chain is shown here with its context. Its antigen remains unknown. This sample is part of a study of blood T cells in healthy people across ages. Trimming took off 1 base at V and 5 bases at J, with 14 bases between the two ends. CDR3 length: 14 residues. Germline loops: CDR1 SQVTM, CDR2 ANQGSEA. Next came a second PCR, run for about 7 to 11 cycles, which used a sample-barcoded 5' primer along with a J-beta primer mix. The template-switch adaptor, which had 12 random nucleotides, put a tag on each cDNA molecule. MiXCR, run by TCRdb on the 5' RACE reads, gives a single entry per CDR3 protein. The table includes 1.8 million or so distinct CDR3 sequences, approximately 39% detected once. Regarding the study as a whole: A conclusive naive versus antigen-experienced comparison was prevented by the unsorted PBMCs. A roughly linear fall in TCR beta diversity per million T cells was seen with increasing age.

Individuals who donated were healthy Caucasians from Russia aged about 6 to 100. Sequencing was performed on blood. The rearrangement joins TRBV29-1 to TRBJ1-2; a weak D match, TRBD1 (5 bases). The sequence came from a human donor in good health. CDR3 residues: CSVEGWGGVYGYTF. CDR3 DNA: TGCAGCGTTGAAGGATGGGGAGGGGTTTATGGCTACACCTTC.